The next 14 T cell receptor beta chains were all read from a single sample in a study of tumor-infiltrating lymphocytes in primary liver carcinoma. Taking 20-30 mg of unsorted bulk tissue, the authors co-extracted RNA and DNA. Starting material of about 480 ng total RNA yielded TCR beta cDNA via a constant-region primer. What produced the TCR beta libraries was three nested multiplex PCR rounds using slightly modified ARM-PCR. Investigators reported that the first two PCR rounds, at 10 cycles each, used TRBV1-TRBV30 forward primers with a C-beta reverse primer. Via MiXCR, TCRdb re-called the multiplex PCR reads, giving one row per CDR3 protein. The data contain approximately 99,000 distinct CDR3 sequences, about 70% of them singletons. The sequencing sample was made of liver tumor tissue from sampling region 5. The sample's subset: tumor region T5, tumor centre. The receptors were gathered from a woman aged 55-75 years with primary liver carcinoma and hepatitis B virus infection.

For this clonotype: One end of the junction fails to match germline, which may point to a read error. The CDR3 DNA is TGTGCCAGCGGCTTAGTGGCCGAGAGCACAGACACGCACTATTTT. It yields the protein CASGLVAESTDTHYF. This chain joins TRBV11-3 and TRBJ2-3; D call uncertain. Germline assignment: CDR1 SGHNT and CDR2 YENEEA. The CDR3 covers 15 residues.

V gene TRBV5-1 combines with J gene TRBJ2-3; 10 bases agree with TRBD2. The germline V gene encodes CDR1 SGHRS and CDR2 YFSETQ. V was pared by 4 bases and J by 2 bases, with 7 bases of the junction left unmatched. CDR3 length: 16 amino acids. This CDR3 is CASSPGTSDFTDTQYF. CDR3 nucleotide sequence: TGCGCCAGCAGCCCCGGGACTAGCGACTTCACAGATACGCAGTATTTT.

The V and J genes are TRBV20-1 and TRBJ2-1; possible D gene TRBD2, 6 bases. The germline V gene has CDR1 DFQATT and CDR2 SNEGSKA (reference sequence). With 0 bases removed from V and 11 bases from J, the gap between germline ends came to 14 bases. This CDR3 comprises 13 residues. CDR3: CSAREGLGGQQFF. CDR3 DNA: TGCAGTGCTAGAGAGGGATTGGGAGGCCAGCAGTTCTTC.

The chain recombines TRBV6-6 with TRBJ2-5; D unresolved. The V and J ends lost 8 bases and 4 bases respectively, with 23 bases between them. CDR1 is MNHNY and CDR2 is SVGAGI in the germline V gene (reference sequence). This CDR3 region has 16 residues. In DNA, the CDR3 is TGTGCCAGCCTAAATCGAAACTCGAACCCCCGAGAGACCCAGTACTTC. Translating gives CASLNRNSNPRETQYF.

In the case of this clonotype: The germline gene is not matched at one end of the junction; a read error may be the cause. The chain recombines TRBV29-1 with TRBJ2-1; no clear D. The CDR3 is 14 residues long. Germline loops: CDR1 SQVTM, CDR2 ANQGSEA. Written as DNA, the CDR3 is TGCAACGTTCATCAGACCGGGTGGTACAATGAGCAATTCTTC. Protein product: CNVHQTGWYNEQFF.

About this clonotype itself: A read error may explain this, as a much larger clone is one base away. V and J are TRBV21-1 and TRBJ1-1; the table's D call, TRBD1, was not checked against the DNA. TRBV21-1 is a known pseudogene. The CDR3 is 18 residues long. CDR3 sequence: CASYFSFRGRGENTEAFF. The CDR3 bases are TGTGCCAGCTACTTTTCTTTCAGGGGCCGGGGGGAGAACACTGAAGCTTTCTTT.

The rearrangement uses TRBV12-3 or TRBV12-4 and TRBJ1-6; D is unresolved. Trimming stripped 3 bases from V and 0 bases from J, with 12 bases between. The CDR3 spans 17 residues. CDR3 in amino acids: CASSFGLQSSYNSPLHF. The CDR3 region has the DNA TGTGCCAGCAGTTTCGGCTTACAGAGCTCCTATAATTCACCCCTCCACTTT.

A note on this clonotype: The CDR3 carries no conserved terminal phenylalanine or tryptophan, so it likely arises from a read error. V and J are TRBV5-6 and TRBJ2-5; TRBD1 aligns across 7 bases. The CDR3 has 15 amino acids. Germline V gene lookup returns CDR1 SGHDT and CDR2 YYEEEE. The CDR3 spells CGSSPTGQTQETQYS. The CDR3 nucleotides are TGTGGCAGCAGCCCTACGGGACAGACACAAGAGACCCAGTACTCC.

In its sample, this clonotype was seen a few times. The CDR3 nucleotides read TGTGCCTGGAGTAGAAAGACAGGGGGGAACACTGAAGCTTTCTTT. This gives the protein CAWSRKTGGNTEAFF. The genes are TRBV30 and TRBJ1-1, with 9 bases fitting TRBD1. Germline V gives CDR1 GTSNPN, CDR2 SVGIG (reference sequence). The CDR3 totals 15 residues. V gave up 2 bases and J gave up 1 base; unmatched junction bases: 5.

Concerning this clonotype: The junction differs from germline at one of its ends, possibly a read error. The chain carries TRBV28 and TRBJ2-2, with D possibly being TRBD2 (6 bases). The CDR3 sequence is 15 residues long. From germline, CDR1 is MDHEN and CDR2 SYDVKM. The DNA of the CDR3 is TGTGTCAGCAATGAGAGCGGAGACTACACCGGGGGGCTGTTTTTT. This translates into CVSNESGDYTGGLFF.

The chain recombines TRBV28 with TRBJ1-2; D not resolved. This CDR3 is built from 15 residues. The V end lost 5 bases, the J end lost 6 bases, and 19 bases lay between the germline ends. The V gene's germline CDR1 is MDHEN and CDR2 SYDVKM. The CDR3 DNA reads TGTGCCAGCAGTAACAACCGACATGGGAGAGATGGCTACACCTTC. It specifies CASSNNRHGRDGYTF.

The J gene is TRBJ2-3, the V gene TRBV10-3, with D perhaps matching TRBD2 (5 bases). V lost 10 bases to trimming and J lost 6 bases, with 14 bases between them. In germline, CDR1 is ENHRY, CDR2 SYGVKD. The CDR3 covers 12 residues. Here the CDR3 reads CATDNGEDTQYF. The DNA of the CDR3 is TGTGCCACAGATAACGGGGAGGATACGCAGTATTTT.

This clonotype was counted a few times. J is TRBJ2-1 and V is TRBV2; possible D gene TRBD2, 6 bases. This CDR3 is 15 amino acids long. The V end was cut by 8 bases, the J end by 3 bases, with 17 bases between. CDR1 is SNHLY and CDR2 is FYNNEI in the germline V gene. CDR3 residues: CASEAGTGDYNEQFF. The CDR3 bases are TGTGCCAGCGAGGCCGGGACGGGGGACTACAATGAGCAGTTCTTC.

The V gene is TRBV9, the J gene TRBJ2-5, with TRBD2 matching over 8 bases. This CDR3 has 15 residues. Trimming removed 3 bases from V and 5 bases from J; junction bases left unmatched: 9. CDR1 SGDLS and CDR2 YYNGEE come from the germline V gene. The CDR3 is CASSASPGLGETQYF. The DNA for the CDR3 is TGTGCCAGCAGCGCTTCTCCGGGACTAGGGGAGACCCAGTACTTC.